Below, one T cell receptor beta chain is given with its context. The junction departs from the called germline gene at one end, perhaps through a read error. Both TRBC1 and TRBC2 were covered by a beta constant-region primer of two equimolar oligonucleotides. The ligated cDNA underwent four PCR rounds using SP2 and nested alpha and beta constant-region primers. TCRdb recomputed calls from the UMI-ligation and nested PCR reads with MiXCR, one row per CDR3 protein. The sample has 100,000 to 150,000 distinct CDR3 sequences; 36% are singletons. The CDR3 covers 14 residues. CDR1 and CDR2 (germline): LNHDA, SQIVND (reference sequence). These data are taken from a study of naive and memory T cell subsets.

This sequence originates from a human donor in good health. The rearrangement uses TRBV19 and TRBJ1-1; D is unclear. Sequences were obtained from central memory CD4+ T cells from blood. The CDR3 loop reads CASSMGRVNTEAFF. In DNA form, the CDR3 reads TGTGCCAGTAGTATGGGTCGTGTGAACACCGAAGCTTTCTTT.